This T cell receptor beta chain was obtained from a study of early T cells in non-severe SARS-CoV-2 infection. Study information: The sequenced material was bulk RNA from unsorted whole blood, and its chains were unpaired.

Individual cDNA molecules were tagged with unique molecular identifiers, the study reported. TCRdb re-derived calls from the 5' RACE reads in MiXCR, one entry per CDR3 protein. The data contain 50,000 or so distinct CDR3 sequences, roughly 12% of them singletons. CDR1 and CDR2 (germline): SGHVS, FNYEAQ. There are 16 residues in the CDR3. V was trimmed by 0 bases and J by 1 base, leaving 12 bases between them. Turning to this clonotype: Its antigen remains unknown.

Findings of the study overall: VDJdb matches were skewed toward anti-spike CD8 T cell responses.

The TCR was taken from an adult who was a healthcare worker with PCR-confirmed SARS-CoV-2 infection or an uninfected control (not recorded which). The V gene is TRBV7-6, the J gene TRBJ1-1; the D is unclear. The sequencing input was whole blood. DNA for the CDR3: TGTGCCAGCAGCTTAGCGGAGGGCCGGGAGAACACTGAAGCTTTCTTT. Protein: CASSLAEGRENTEAFF.